In its sample, the clone carrying this T cell receptor (beta chain) was seen many times. Its antigen is unidentified. This record comes from a study of Graves' ophthalmopathy and Graves' hyperthyroidism. The study's findings and limits: Prediction of ophthalmopathy progression reached about 71% sensitivity and about 72% specificity.

The CDR3 loop spans 14 amino acids. Per germline, CDR1 MNHEY and CDR2 SVGEGT. V lost 7 bases and J 2 bases, leaving 15 bases between the germline ends. PBMCs were density-gradient isolated from roughly 10 ml fresh blood. RNA transcripts served as template for amplifying TCR beta CDR3 sequences. The first round was an RT-PCR with HTBI primers, and the second round was a multiplex PCR. TCRdb reanalysed the multiplex PCR reads using MiXCR and keeps one entry per CDR3 protein. The sample holds a few hundred thousand distinct CDR3 sequences, 20% to 25% seen once. Sequencing input: peripheral blood. The source is a woman aged 45-65 years with Graves' ophthalmopathy. The rearrangement links TRBV6-2 or TRBV6-3 to TRBJ2-7; possible D gene TRBD2, 5 bases. This CDR3 is CASINGRGAYEQYF. CDR3 in DNA: TGTGCCAGCATCAACGGTCGGGGTGCCTACGAGCAGTACTTC.